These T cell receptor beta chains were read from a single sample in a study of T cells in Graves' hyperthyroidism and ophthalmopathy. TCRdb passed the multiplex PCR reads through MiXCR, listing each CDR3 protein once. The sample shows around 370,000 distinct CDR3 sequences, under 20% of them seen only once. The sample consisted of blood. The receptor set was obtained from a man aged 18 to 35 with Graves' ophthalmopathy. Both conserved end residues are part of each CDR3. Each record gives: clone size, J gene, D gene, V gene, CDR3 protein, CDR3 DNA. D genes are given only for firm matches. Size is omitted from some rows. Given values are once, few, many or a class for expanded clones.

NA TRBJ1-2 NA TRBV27 CASSTGHHGYTF TGTGCCAGCAGTACTGGACATCACGGCTACACCTTC
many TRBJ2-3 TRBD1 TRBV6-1 CASRDRGWGDTQYF TGTGCCAGTCGAGACAGGGGTTGGGGGGATACGCAGTATTTT
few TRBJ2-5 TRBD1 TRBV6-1 CASGSRKGTGRGETQYF TGTGCCAGCGGAAGCCGTAAAGGGACAGGGAGAGGGGAGACCCAGTACTTC
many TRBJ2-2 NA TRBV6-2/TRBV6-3 CASRLGLLATPTRNTGELFF TGTGCCAGCAGACTCGGCTTGCTAGCTACCCCAACCCGGAACACCGGGGAGCTGTTTTTT
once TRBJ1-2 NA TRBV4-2 CASSHGGRGYTF TGTGCCAGCAGCCATGGGGGCAGGGGCTACACCTTC
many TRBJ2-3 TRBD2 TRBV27 CASSFGLAGARTSTDTQYF TGTGCCAGCAGTTTTGGGCTAGCGGGGGCACGGACTAGCACAGATACGCAGTATTTT
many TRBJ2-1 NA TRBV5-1 CASTGLGNEQFF TGCGCCAGCACGGGTCTGGGCAATGAGCAGTTCTTC
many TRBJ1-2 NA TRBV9 CASSVATGINYGYTF TGTGCCAGCAGCGTAGCTACGGGTATCAACTATGGCTACACCTTC
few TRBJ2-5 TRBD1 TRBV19 CASSIGYRGETQYF TGTGCCAGTAGTATTGGGTACAGGGGAGAGACCCAGTACTTC
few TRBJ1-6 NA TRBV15 CATLPSLGNSPLHF TGTGCCACCCTCCCGAGCTTGGGAAATTCACCCCTCCACTTT
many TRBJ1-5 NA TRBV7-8 CASSYTVNQPQHF TGTGCCAGCAGCTACACAGTCAATCAGCCCCAGCATTTT
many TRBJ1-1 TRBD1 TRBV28 CASSWGDRKNTEAFF TGTGCCAGCAGTTGGGGGGACAGAAAGAACACTGAAGCTTTCTTT
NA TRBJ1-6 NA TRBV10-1 CASSGTDDNSPLHF TGCGCCAGCAGTGGGACAGACGATAATTCACCCCTCCACTTT
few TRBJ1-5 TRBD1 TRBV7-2 CASSLDFGGQGQPQHF TGTGCCAGCAGCTTAGATTTCGGCGGACAGGGACAGCCCCAGCATTTT
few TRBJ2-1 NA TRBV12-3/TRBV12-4 CANSFQGYNEQFF TGTGCCAACAGCTTCCAGGGGTACAATGAGCAGTTCTTC
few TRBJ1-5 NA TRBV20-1 CSPLPVGDRQPQHF TGCAGTCCTCTCCCGGTGGGTGACCGTCAGCCCCAGCATTTT
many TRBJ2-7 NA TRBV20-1 CSARGQARPYEQYF TGCAGTGCTAGAGGACAAGCTCGCCCCTACGAGCAGTACTTC
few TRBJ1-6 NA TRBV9 CASSVEGRPNSPLHF TGTGCCAGCAGCGTAGAGGGCAGGCCAAATTCACCCCTCCACTTT
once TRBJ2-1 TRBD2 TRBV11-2 CASSSGGTRYNEQFF TGTGCCAGCAGCTCGGGGGGTACTAGATACAATGAGCAGTTCTTC
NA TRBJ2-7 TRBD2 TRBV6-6 CASSYSSSTSGGAPYEQYF TGTGCCAGCAGTTACTCGTCTTCCACTAGCGGGGGGGCCCCCTACGAGCAGTACTTC
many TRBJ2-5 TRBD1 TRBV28 CASSLAGQTGARETQYF TGTGCCAGCAGTCTAGCCGGACAGACAGGGGCTCGAGAGACCCAGTACTTC
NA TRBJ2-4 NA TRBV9 CASSPKPLGGPKNIQYF TGTGCCAGCAGCCCGAAACCCCTAGGGGGGCCCAAAAACATTCAGTACTTC
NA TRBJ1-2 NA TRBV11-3 CASSLDRVGGYTF TGTGCCAGCAGCTTAGACAGGGTTGGTGGCTACACCTTC
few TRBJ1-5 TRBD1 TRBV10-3 CAIRGRTGAIYSNQPQHF TGTGCCATCAGGGGCCGGACAGGCGCAATCTATAGCAATCAGCCCCAGCATTTT
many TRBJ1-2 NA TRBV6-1 CASSDVGQIYGYTF TGTGCCAGCAGTGACGTCGGACAGATCTATGGCTACACCTTC
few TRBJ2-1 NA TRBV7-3 CASSLTLSDEQFF TGTGCCAGCAGCTTAACGTTGTCAGATGAGCAGTTCTTC
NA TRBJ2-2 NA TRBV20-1 CSAPLEGLNTGELFF TGCAGTGCTCCTCTAGAAGGGCTAAACACCGGGGAGCTGTTTTTT
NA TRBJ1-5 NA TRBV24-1 CATSVGQINQPQHF TGTGCCACCAGTGTCGGGCAGATCAATCAGCCCCAGCATTTT
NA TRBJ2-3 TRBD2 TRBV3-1 CASRRSSGGAVDTQYF TGTGCCAGCAGACGAAGTAGCGGGGGGGCGGTAGATACGCAGTATTTT
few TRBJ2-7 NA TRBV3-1 CASSIRQGGGEQYF TGTGCCAGCAGCATTCGACAGGGAGGGGGAGAGCAGTACTTC
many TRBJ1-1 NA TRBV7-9 CASSRLWVSTEAFF TGTGCCAGCAGCCGGTTGTGGGTATCCACTGAAGCTTTCTTT
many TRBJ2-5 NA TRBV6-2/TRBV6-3 CASSARGSETQYF TGTGCCAGCAGTGCGAGGGGATCGGAGACCCAGTACTTC
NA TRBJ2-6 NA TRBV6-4 CASSDSTIGGSGANVLTF TGTGCCAGCAGTGACTCGACTATCGGGGGCTCTGGGGCCAACGTCCTGACTTTC
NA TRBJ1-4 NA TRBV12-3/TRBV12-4 CASSSKGFANEKLFF TGTGCCAGCAGTTCAAAGGGGTTCGCTAATGAAAAACTGTTTTTT
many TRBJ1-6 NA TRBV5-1 CASSLVGGAGASPLHF TGCGCCAGCAGCTTGGTCGGAGGCGCGGGGGCGTCACCCCTCCACTTT
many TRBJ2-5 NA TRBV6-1 CASRILSIRGETQYF TGTGCCAGCAGAATACTATCGATCCGAGGGGAGACCCAGTACTTC
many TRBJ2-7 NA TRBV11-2 CASTPSGFEQYF TGTGCCAGCACCCCCTCAGGGTTCGAGCAGTACTTC
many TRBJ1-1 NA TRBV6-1 CASKDDEGLPSSPEAFF TGTGCCAGCAAGGATGATGAGGGGCTCCCATCTAGTCCTGAAGCTTTCTTT
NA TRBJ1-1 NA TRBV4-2 CASSQVEVNTEAFF TGTGCCAGCAGCCAAGTGGAAGTGAACACTGAAGCTTTCTTT
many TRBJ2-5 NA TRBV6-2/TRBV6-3 CASSYSGETQYF TGTGCCAGCAGTTACTCGGGAGAGACCCAGTACTTC
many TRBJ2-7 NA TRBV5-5 CASSHRDILYEQYF TGTGCCAGCAGCCACCGGGACATCCTCTACGAGCAGTACTTC
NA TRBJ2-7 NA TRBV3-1 CASSQDGVVEVQYF TGTGCCAGCAGCCAAGACGGGGTGGTCGAGGTGCAGTACTTC
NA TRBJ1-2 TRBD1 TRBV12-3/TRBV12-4 CASSLRGGAGYGYTF TGTGCCAGCAGTTTAAGAGGGGGCGCGGGCTATGGCTACACCTTC
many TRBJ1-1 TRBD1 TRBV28 CASSSGQGVTEAFF TGTGCCAGCAGTTCGGGACAGGGTGTTACTGAAGCTTTCTTT
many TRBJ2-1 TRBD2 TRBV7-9 CASSRDSSGGAGNEQFF TGTGCCAGCAGTCGGGACTCTAGCGGGGGGGCCGGCAATGAGCAGTTCTTC
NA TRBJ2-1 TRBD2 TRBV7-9 CASSRDSSGGAGLNNEQFF TGTGCCAGCAGTCGGGACTCTAGCGGGGGGGCCGGACTTAACAATGAGCAGTTCTTC
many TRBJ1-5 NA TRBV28 CASMNRGDLPQHF TGTGCCAGCATGAATCGGGGTGACCTGCCCCAGCATTTT
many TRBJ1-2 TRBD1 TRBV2 CASRDRENYGYTF TGTGCCAGCAGGGACAGGGAGAACTATGGCTACACCTTC